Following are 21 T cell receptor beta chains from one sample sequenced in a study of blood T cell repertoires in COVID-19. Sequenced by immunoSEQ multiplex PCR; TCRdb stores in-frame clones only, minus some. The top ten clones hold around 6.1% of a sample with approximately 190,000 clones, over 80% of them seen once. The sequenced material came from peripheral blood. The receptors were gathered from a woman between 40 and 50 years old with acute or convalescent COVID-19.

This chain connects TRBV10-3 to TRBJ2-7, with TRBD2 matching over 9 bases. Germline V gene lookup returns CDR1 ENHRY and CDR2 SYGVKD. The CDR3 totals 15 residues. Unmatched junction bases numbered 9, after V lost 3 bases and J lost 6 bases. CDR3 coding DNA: TGTGCCATCAGTGACCCGACCGTTAGCGGGGGCGAGCAGTACTTC. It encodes CAISDPTVSGGEQYF.

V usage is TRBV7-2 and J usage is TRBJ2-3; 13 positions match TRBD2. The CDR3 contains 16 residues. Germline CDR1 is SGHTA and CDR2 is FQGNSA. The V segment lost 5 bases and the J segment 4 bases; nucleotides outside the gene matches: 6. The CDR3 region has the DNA TGTGCCAGCAGCCCTAGGACTAGCGGGGGCTCAGATACGCAGTATTTT. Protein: CASSPRTSGGSDTQYF.

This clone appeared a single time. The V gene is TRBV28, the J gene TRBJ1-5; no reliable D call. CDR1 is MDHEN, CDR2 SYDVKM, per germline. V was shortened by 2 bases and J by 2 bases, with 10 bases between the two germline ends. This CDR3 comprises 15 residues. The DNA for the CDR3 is TGTGCCAGCAGTTTAGTGGTGCAGGGCAATCAGCCCCAGCATTTT. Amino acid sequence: CASSLVVQGNQPQHF.

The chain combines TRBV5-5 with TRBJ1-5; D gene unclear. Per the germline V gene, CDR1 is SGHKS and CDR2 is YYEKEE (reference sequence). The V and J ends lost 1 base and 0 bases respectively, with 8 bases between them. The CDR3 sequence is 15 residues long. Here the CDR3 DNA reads TGTGCCAGCAGCTTGTGGCAGGATAGCAATCAGCCCCAGCATTTT. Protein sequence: CASSLWQDSNQPQHF.

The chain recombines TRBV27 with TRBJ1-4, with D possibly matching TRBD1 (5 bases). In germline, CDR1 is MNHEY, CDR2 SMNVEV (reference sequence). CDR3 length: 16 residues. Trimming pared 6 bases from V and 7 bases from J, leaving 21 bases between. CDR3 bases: TGTGCCAGCAGGACATGGGCCGGGGGAAGAGGTGAAAAACTGTTTTTT. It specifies CASRTWAGGRGEKLFF.

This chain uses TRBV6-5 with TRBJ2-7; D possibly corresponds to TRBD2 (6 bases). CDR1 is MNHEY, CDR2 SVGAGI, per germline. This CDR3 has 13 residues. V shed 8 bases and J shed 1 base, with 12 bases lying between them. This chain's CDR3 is CASVGSWSYEQYF. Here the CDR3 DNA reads TGTGCCAGCGTCGGGAGTTGGTCCTACGAGCAGTACTTC.

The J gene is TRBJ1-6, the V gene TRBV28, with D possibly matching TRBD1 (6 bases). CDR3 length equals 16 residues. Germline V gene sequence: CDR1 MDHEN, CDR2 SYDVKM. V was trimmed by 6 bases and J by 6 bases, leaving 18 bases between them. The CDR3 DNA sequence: TGTGCCAGCAGAGGGGGTGTGGAGAGGTTTAATTCACCCCTCCACTTT. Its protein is CASRGGVERFNSPLHF. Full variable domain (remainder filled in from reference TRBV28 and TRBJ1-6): DVKVTQSSRYLVKRTGEKVFLECVQDMDHENMFWYRQDPGLGLRLIYFSYDVKMKEKGDIPEGYSVSREKKERFSLILESASTNQTSMYLCASRGGVERFNSPLHFGNGTRLTVT.

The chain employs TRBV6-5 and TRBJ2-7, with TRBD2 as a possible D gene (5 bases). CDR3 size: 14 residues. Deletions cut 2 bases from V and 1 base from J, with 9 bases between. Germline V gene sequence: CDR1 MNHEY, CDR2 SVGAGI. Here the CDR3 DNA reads TGTGCCAGCAGTTACCTCGCGGGTTCCTACGAGCAGTACTTC. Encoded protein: CASSYLAGSYEQYF.

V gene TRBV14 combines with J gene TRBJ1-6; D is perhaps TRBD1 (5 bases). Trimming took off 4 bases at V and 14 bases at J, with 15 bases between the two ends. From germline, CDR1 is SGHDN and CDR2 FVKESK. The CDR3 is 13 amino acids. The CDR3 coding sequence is TGTGCCAGCAGCCTGCAGACAGTTCCAGCCCTCCACTTT. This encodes CASSLQTVPALHF.

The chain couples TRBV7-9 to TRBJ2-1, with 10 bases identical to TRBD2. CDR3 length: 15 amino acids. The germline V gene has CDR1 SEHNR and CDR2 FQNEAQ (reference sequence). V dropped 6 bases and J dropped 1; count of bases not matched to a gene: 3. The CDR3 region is CASSKREGSYNEQFF. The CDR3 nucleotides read TGTGCCAGCAGTAAGCGGGAGGGGTCCTACAATGAGCAGTTCTTC.

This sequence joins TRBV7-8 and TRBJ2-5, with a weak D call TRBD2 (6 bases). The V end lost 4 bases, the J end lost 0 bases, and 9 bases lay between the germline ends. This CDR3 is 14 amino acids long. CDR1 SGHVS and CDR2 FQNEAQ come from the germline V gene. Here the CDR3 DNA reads TGTGCCAGCAGCTCTTTAGCGGACCAAGAGACCCAGTACTTC. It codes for CASSSLADQETQYF. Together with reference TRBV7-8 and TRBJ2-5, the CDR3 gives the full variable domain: GAGVSQSPRYKVAKRGQDVALRCDPISGHVSLFWYQQALGQGPEFLTYFQNEAQLDKSGLPSDRFFAERPEGSVSTLKIQRTQQEDSAVYLCASSSLADQETQYFGPGTRLLVL.

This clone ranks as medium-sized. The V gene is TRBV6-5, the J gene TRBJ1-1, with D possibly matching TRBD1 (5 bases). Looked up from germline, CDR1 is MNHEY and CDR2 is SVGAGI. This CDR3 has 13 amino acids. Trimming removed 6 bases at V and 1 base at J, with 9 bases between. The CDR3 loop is CASSETENTEAFF. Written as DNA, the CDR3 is TGTGCCAGCAGCGAGACAGAGAACACTGAAGCTTTCTTT.

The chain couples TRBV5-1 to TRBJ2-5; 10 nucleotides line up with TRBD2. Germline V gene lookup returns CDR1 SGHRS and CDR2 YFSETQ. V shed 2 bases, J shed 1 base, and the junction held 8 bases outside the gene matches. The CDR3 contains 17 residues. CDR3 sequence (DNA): TGCGCCAGCAGCTTACGGCTAGCGGGGGACCGCCAAGAGACCCAGTACTTC. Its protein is CASSLRLAGDRQETQYF.

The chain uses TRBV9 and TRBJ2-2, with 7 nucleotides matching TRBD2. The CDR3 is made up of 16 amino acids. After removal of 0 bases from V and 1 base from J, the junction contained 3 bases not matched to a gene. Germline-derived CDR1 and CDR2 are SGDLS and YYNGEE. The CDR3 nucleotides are TGTGCCAGCAGCGTAGATCCGGGGGGGAACACCGGGGAGCTGTTTTTT. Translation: CASSVDPGGNTGELFF.

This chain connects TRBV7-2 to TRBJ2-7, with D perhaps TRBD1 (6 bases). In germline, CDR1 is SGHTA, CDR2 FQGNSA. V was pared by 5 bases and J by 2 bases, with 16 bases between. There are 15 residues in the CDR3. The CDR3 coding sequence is TGTGCCAGCAGCCCCCAGGGGTTTGGGCCCTACGAGCAGTACTTC. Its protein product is CASSPQGFGPYEQYF.

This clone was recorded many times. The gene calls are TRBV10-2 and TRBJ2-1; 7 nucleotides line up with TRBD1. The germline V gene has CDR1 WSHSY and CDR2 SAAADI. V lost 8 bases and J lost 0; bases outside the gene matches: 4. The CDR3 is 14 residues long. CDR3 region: CASQSGGSYNEQFF. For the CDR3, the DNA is TGCGCCAGCCAGTCAGGGGGCTCCTACAATGAGCAGTTCTTC.

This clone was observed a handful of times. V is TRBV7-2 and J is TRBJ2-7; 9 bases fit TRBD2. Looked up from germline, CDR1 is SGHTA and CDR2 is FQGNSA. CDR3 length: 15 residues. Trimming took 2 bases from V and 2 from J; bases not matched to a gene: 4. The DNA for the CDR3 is TGTGCCAGCAGCTTACAGGGCGGGGGGGCCTACGAGCAGTACTTC. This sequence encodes CASSLQGGGAYEQYF.

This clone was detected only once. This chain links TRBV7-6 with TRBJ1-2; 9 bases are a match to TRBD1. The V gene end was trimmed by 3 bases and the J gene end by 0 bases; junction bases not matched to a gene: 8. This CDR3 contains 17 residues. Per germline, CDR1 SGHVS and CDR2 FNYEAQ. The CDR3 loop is CASSFAVDRGTNYGYTF. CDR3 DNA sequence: TGTGCCAGCAGCTTCGCAGTGGACAGGGGAACTAACTATGGCTACACCTTC.

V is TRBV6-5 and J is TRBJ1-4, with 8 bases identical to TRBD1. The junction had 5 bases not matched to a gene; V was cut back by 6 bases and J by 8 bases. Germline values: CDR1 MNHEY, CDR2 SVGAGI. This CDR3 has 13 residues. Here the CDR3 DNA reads TGTGCCAGCAGCAGGGGGCAAGGGGAAAAACTGTTTTTT. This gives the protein CASSRGQGEKLFF.

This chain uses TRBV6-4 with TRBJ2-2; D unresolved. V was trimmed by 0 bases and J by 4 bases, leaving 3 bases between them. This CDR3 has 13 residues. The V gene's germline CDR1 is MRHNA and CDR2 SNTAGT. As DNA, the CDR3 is TGTGCCAGCAGTGACTCCTTCACCGGGGAGCTGTTTTTT. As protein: CASSDSFTGELFF.

The DNA for the CDR3 is TGTGCCAGCAGCCCGTCCGGGACAGCCATGATAGCTTTCTTT. Its translation is CASSPSGTAMIAFF. This sequence joins TRBV6-4 and TRBJ1-1; TRBD1 agrees at 7 bases. This CDR3 region has 14 residues. CDR1 MRHNA and CDR2 SNTAGT come from the germline V gene. V lost 6 bases to trimming and J lost 10 bases; unmatched junction nucleotides: 14.